This record looks at one TCR beta chain sequence and its context. The antigen is unknown. This sample is part of a study of cytomegalovirus exposure and HLA in healthy donors. Study as a whole: Inside one of the first data releases sat 85 million or so unique TCRs taken from HLA-typed donors.

General study points: By HLA locus, TCR association rates varied in a later analysis, with DRB1 showing the most and HLA-C the fewest.

The PCR used 60 Vbeta and 13 Jbeta primers. TCRdb's table, derived via immunoSEQ multiplex PCR, lists solely in-frame clones and lacks some. The sample comprises about 110,000 clones, over 65% of which are singletons, and 13% rests with the top ten. V lost 3 bases, J lost 5 bases, and 19 bases lay in between. Germline lookup yields CDR1 MGHRA and CDR2 YSYEKL. CDR3 length: 16 residues. The TCR was taken from a man aged 25-45 years in good health and CMV-seropositive. Sequencing was performed on PBMCs. The chain has TRBV4-1 and TRBJ2-5; tentative D call: TRBD1 (5 bases). The CDR3 protein is CASSQTVGPGIETQYF. The CDR3 DNA is TGCGCCAGCAGCCAGACGGTGGGGCCAGGGATTGAGACCCAGTACTTC.